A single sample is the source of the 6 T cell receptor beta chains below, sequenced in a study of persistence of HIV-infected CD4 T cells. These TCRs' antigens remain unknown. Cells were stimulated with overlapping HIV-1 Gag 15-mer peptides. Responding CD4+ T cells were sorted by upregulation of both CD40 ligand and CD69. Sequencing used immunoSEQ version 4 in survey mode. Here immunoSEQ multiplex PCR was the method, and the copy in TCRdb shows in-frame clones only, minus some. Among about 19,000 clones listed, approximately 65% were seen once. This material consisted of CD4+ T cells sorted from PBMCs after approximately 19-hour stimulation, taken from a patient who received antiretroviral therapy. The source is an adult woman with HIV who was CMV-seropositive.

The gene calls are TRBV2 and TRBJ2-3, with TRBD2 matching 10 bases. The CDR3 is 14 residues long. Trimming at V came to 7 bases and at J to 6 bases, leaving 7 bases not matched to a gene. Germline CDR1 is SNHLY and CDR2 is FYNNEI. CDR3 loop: CASMERGGADTQYF. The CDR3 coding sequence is TGTGCCAGCATGGAGCGGGGGGGCGCGGATACGCAGTATTTT.

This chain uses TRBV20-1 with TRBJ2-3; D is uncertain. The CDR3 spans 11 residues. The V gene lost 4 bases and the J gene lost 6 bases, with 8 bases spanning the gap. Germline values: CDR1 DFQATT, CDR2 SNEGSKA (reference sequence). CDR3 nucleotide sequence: TGCAGTGCTACCCCCAGGGATACGCAGTATTTT. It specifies CSATPRDTQYF.

CDR3 in amino acids: CASSQVDRGYNSPLHF. As DNA, the CDR3 is TGCGCCAGCAGCCAAGTCGACAGGGGTTATAATTCACCCCTCCACTTT. The J gene is TRBJ1-6, the V gene TRBV4-1; 8 bases are shared with TRBD1. Unmatched junction bases numbered 3, after V lost 1 base and J lost 4 bases. The CDR3 is 16 amino acids. Germline lookup yields CDR1 MGHRA and CDR2 YSYEKL.

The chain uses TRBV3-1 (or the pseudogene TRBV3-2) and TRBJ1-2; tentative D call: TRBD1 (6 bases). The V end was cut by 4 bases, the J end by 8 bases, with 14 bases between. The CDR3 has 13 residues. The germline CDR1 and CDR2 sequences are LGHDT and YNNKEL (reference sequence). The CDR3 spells CASSPMSGAGYTF. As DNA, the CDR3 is TGTGCCAGCAGCCCCATGTCAGGGGCCGGCTACACCTTC.

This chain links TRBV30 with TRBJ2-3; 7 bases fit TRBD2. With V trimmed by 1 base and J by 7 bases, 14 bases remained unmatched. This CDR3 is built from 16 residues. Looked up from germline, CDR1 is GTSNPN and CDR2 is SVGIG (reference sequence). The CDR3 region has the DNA TGTGCCTGGAGTGCAGGACTAGTCTCAAGGGCCAATACGCAGTATTTT. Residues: CAWSAGLVSRANTQYF.

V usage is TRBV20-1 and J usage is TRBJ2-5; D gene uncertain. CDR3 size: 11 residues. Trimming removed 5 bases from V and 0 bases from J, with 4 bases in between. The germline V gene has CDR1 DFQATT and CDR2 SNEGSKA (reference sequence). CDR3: CSAQYQETQYF. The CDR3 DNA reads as TGCAGTGCTCAGTACCAAGAGACCCAGTACTTC.